These T cell receptor beta chains were read from a single sample in a study of T cell changes during pregnancy in multiple sclerosis. Repertoires were generated with immunoSEQ multiplex PCR, while TCRdb's copy carries only in-frame clones and drops some. The top ten hold around 5.4% of the sample, which has about 29,000 clones, roughly nine tenths seen once. Sequencing used CD8+ T cells from peripheral blood mononuclear cells, obtained before pregnancy. The receptors were sampled from a female donor with multiple sclerosis, enrolled in a pregnancy study. CDR3s leave out the opening cysteine and the closing phenylalanine or tryptophan. The D gene is left open where the match is weak. Size is stated for part of the rows, as once, few or many counts, or as a class when the clone is expanded.

clone_size	d_call	j_call	v_call	cdr3_aa
-	TRBD1	TRBJ2-5	TRBV7-9	ASRKGQGMETQY
-	TRBD2	TRBJ2-5	TRBV27	ASSIAGGPGETQY
-	-	TRBJ1-3	TRBV2	ASSDWAGSGNTIY
-	TRBD2	TRBJ2-1	TRBV5-8	ASSLVAGVDSNEQF
-	TRBD1	TRBJ2-1	TRBV4-1	ASSQVLARDRANEQF
-	-	TRBJ2-7	TRBV28	ASSPPHYEQY
-	-	TRBJ1-6	TRBV10-3	ATPVGGASSYNSPLH
-	TRBD1	TRBJ2-3	TRBV7-3	ASSLGQGAFGRSDTQY
-	TRBD1	TRBJ2-7	TRBV28	ASKRTGDSYEQY
-	-	TRBJ2-3	TRBV2	ARQGGIRTDTQY
-	-	TRBJ1-5	TRBV10-3	AISEENQPQH
-	-	TRBJ1-1	TRBV28	ASSSTNLNTEAF
-	-	TRBJ2-7	TRBV27	ASSPGYLAYEQY
once	-	TRBJ1-2	TRBV4-2	ASSQLTSPYWAGYT
-	TRBD2	TRBJ2-5	TRBV7-9	ASRRPLASGGRETQY
-	-	TRBJ1-2	TRBV4-3	ASSQDQPSANYGYT
-	TRBD1	TRBJ2-1	TRBV7-9	ASSYQDRARNEQF
-	TRBD1	TRBJ2-1	TRBV27	ASSFKGQGLYGEQF
-	TRBD1	TRBJ2-7	TRBV9	ASSVDGTVNYEQY
-	TRBD1	TRBJ2-3	TRBV7-8	ASSLEPTGGRSDTQY
-	-	TRBJ2-3	TRBV27	ASSLYRSVLRTDTQY
-	TRBD1	TRBJ2-3	TRBV9	ASSVGGGPGTDTQY
-	-	TRBJ1-1	TRBV7-9	ASTLAGALLMNTEAF
-	-	TRBJ2-7	TRBV9	ASSANPGTYEQY
-	-	TRBJ2-1	TRBV10-1	ASSESVVYNEQF
-	-	TRBJ1-2	TRBV6-5	ASSYLFPPPGEGYT
once	-	TRBJ2-7	TRBV11-3	ASSPGGGQGTYEQY
-	TRBD2	TRBJ2-1	TRBV9	ASSVSSGRALEQF
-	-	TRBJ2-7	TRBV5-5	ASSFLFRALDEQY
-	TRBD2	TRBJ2-1	TRBV7-9	ASSPSGAPREEQF
-	-	TRBJ1-6	TRBV27	ASSLFRGGINSPLH
-	TRBD1	TRBJ2-7	TRBV6-1	ASSVDRDYEQY
few	-	TRBJ1-2	TRBV4-1	ASSQAVLGAPNYGYT
-	TRBD1	TRBJ1-2	TRBV14	ASSTGGYYGYT
-	-	TRBJ1-2	TRBV5-5	ASSLSRTEEGYT
once	TRBD2	TRBJ2-1	TRBV6-4	ASSDSRRGGYNEQF
-	-	TRBJ2-7	TRBV6-5	ASSYSPSSYEQY
-	TRBD2	TRBJ2-7	TRBV13	ASSSPGTSGRASEQY
few	TRBD1	TRBJ1-1	TRBV14	ASSPIRQGLTEAF
few	TRBD1	TRBJ2-7	TRBV6-5	ASSPGTAESYEQY
-	TRBD2	TRBJ2-5	TRBV7-9	ASSLAGGLQETQY
few	-	TRBJ2-3	TRBV7-9	ASSLGATDTQY
-	TRBD2	TRBJ2-3	TRBV13	ASSTSGGGSWDTQY
-	TRBD1	TRBJ2-2	TRBV5-4	ASSSTGVPTGELF
-	-	TRBJ2-3	TRBV27	ASSRENTYTDTQY
-	-	TRBJ1-1	TRBV7-5	VRSSPCPVTARHGEAF
-	-	TRBJ1-5	TRBV7-3	ASSLRQDNQPQH
few	-	TRBJ2-7	TRBV19	ASSPQGLPYEQY
once	TRBD1	TRBJ1-5	TRBV7-9	ASSSEVDTGVNQPQH
few	-	TRBJ1-2	TRBV13	ASSSGGSGYT
-	-	TRBJ1-2	TRBV7-8	ASSPQKFAGDYGYT
-	-	TRBJ2-7	TRBV27	ASSLSPSSFSYEQY
-	-	TRBJ1-2	TRBV28	ASFRGSGYT